These 25 T cell receptor beta chains were all obtained from the same sample, sequenced in a study of Graves' ophthalmopathy and Graves' hyperthyroidism. RNA transcripts were the source from which TCR beta CDR3 regions were amplified. RT-PCR in the first round used HTBI primers; a second-round multiplex PCR followed. TCRdb re-derived calls from the multiplex PCR reads in MiXCR, one entry per CDR3 protein. This sample carries about 220,000 distinct CDR3 sequences, about a fifth of them seen once, and the ten largest clones take roughly 39%. The sequencing input was peripheral blood. These receptors were collected from a woman aged 45-60 years with Graves' ophthalmopathy.

This clonotype appeared many times. The chain joins TRBV9 to TRBJ2-7; weak D call: TRBD2 (6 bases). Germline V gives CDR1 SGDLS, CDR2 YYNGEE. The germline V and J ends were trimmed by 4 bases and 3 bases, with 14 bases remaining between them. CDR3 length: 14 residues. The CDR3 DNA reads TGTGCCAGCAGCCCCCGACTAGACAACTACGAGCAGTACTTC. It yields the protein CASSPRLDNYEQYF.

V usage is TRBV28 and J usage is TRBJ2-7, with 7 nucleotides matching TRBD2. J lost 7 bases, V lost 5 bases, and 14 bases had no gene match. This CDR3 has 15 amino acids. Germline CDR1 and CDR2: MDHEN and SYDVKM. DNA of the CDR3: TGTGCCAGCAGTCCCCGAACAGGCCTACTAGCGGAGCAGTACTTC. Encoded protein: CASSPRTGLLAEQYF.

In this sample, this clonotype turned up many times. The rearrangement links TRBV13 to TRBJ2-7; D is uncertain. From germline, CDR1 is PRHDT and CDR2 FYEKMQ (reference sequence). Trimming pared 3 bases from V and 6 bases from J, leaving 6 bases between. This CDR3 is built from 11 residues. The CDR3 loop is CASSFYSEQYF. CDR3 DNA: TGTGCCAGCAGCTTCTATTCCGAGCAGTACTTC.

This clonotype was seen at least ten times. V usage is TRBV7-8 and J usage is TRBJ2-7; possibly TRBD2 for D (5 bases). Germline-derived CDR1 and CDR2 are SGHVS and FQNEAQ. V gave up 5 bases and J gave up 1 base, with 18 bases separating them. This CDR3 comprises 16 residues. CDR3 sequence (DNA): TGTGCCAGCAGCCCCGAAAGGTGGGAGTGGTCCTACGAGCAGTACTTC. Translating gives CASSPERWEWSYEQYF.

This clonotype was seen a handful of times. The chain is built from TRBV3-1 and TRBJ1-2, with D possibly being TRBD1 (6 bases). Germline V gene data show CDR1 as LGHDT and CDR2 as YNNKEL (reference sequence). This CDR3 comprises 13 residues. Deletions cut 4 bases from V and 8 bases from J, with 14 bases between. This chain's CDR3 is CASSRRGAEGYTF. The CDR3 nucleotides are TGTGCCAGCAGCCGTAGGGGGGCTGAAGGCTACACCTTC.

This clonotype was picked up many times. V gene TRBV10-1 combines with J gene TRBJ2-6; TRBD1 might be the D (6 bases). V gave up 7 bases and J gave up 4 bases, with 11 bases separating them. CDR1 is WNHNN, CDR2 SYGVQD, per germline (reference sequence). The CDR3 is 14 residues long. The CDR3 region is CASTGARGANVLTF. DNA for the CDR3: TGCGCCAGCACAGGGGCGCGCGGGGCCAACGTCCTGACTTTC.

This clonotype was seen many times. The chain is built from TRBV30 and TRBJ1-5; D is uncertain. Deletions cut 3 bases from V and 1 base from J, with 7 bases between. CDR3 length: 13 residues. The germline V gene encodes CDR1 GTSNPN and CDR2 SVGIG (reference sequence). Here the CDR3 reads CAWSEDSNQPQHF. The CDR3 bases are TGTGCCTGGAGCGAAGACAGCAATCAGCCCCAGCATTTT.

In this sample, this clonotype turned up a few times. The J gene is TRBJ2-7, the V gene TRBV28; D is unresolved. The V end was cut by 7 bases, the J end by 2 bases, with 18 bases between. The CDR3 has 15 amino acids. CDR1 MDHEN and CDR2 SYDVKM come from the germline V gene. This CDR3 reads CASNPPGQPPYEQYF. The CDR3 DNA sequence: TGTGCCAGCAACCCTCCCGGCCAACCTCCCTACGAGCAGTACTTC. Based on the CDR3 plus reference TRBV28 and TRBJ2-7, the full variable domain is DVKVTQSSRYLVKRTGEKVFLECVQDMDHENMFWYRQDPGLGLRLIYFSYDVKMKEKGDIPEGYSVSREKKERFSLILESASTNQTSMYLCASNPPGQPPYEQYFGPGTRLTVT.

This clonotype was observed at least ten times. The chain is built from TRBV24-1 and TRBJ1-5; TRBD1 matches 8 bases. This CDR3 spans 15 amino acids. Germline lookup yields CDR1 KGHDR and CDR2 SFDVKD. Trimming at V came to 4 bases and at J to 4 bases, leaving 5 bases not matched to a gene. CDR3 sequence reads: CATSEPTGGNQPQHF. The CDR3 DNA reads as TGTGCCACCAGTGAACCAACAGGGGGTAATCAGCCCCAGCATTTT.

This clonotype has a handful of counts. The chain carries TRBV7-2 and TRBJ1-2, with D perhaps TRBD1 (5 bases). The CDR3 consists of 14 residues. V was cut by 0 bases and J by 4 bases, with 9 bases left in between. Germline V gene data show CDR1 as SGHTA and CDR2 as FQGNSA. In DNA form, the CDR3 reads TGTGCCAGCAGCTTAGCCGACAGCCCCTATGGCTACACCTTC. The encoded protein is CASSLADSPYGYTF.

The V gene is TRBV6-5, the J gene TRBJ2-7; 12 bases line up with TRBD1. V gave up 4 bases and J gave up 6 bases; unmatched junction bases: 10. Germline lookup yields CDR1 MNHEY and CDR2 SVGAGI. CDR3 length equals 16 residues. CDR3 region: CASSWILPGQGAEQYF. Here the CDR3 DNA reads TGTGCCAGCAGTTGGATACTACCGGGACAGGGGGCCGAGCAGTACTTC.

This clonotype has ten or more counts. V and J are TRBV6-1 and TRBJ1-5; the match to TRBD1 covers 9 bases. This CDR3 spans 15 amino acids. Looked up from germline, CDR1 is MNHNS and CDR2 is SASEGT. V was clipped by 0 bases and J by 4 bases; unmatched bases: 1. The CDR3 loop is CASSEATGGNQPQHF. In DNA form, the CDR3 reads TGTGCCAGCAGTGAAGCGACAGGGGGGAATCAGCCCCAGCATTTT.

This clonotype was detected ten times or more. V and J are TRBV6-1 and TRBJ2-2; 8 nucleotides align to TRBD2. This CDR3 comprises 16 residues. Trimming removed 6 bases from V and 0 bases from J; junction bases left unmatched: 6. Looked up from germline, CDR1 is MNHNS and CDR2 is SASEGT. The chain's CDR3 is CASSPSGSANTGELFF. CDR3 sequence (DNA): TGTGCCAGCAGCCCCAGCGGGAGCGCGAACACCGGGGAGCTGTTTTTT.

The chain combines TRBV11-2 with TRBJ2-3; TRBD2 agrees at 8 bases. Trimming took 2 bases from V and 2 from J; bases not matched to a gene: 6. The CDR3 has 16 residues. CDR1 and CDR2 from the germline V gene are SGHAT and FQNNGV. CDR3 region: CASSLRIAGFTDTQYF. The CDR3 DNA is TGTGCCAGCAGCTTACGAATAGCGGGATTCACAGATACGCAGTATTTT.

Ten or more counts support this clonotype. The chain is built from TRBV10-3 and TRBJ1-2; D is uncertain. This CDR3 comprises 13 residues. CDR1 ENHRY and CDR2 SYGVKD come from the germline V gene. V lost 3 bases and J lost 3, with 8 bases in between. CDR3 loop: CAISENRYYGYTF. CDR3 DNA: TGTGCCATCAGTGAAAACCGGTACTATGGCTACACCTTC.

This clonotype has at least ten counts. The chain couples TRBV20-1 to TRBJ2-4; 7 bases line up with TRBD1. V shed 3 bases and J 10 bases; nucleotides not matched to a gene: 6. Per germline, CDR1 DFQATT and CDR2 SNEGSKA (reference sequence). This CDR3 spans 12 amino acids. CDR3 sequence (DNA): TGCAGTGCTAGCGGACAGGTTGGGATTCAGTACTTC. It specifies CSASGQVGIQYF.

This clonotype has ten or more counts. The chain employs TRBV6-1 and TRBJ1-5, with D unresolved. CDR3 length: 15 amino acids. Germline loops: CDR1 MNHNS, CDR2 SASEGT. The ends were cut back, 8 bases at V and 3 bases at J, with 17 bases in the middle. The CDR3 DNA is TGTGCCAGCGCTTCGGCGGCGGGGATCAATCAGCCCCAGCATTTT. Amino acids: CASASAAGINQPQHF.

This clonotype was seen at least ten times. J is TRBJ2-7 and V is TRBV30; D not resolved. Germline-derived CDR1 and CDR2 are GTSNPN and SVGIG (reference sequence). This CDR3 comprises 11 residues. Deletions cut 4 bases from V and 2 bases from J, with 6 bases between. CDR3 bases: TGTGCCTGGAAGTCCCCCTACGAGCAGTACTTC. Its translation is CAWKSPYEQYF.

In its sample, this clonotype was seen many times. The chain is built from TRBV4-2 and TRBJ2-6, with D maybe TRBD2 (6 bases). Trimming took 0 bases from V and 2 from J, leaving 14 bases between them. The CDR3 consists of 18 residues. CDR1 is LGHNA and CDR2 is YNFKEQ in the germline V gene. Here the CDR3 DNA reads TGTGCCAGCAGCCAAGAAAGTACGGGGACTGCTGGGGCCAACGTCCTGACTTTC. Amino acid sequence: CASSQESTGTAGANVLTF.

This clonotype was picked up a small number of times. The chain joins TRBV5-4 to TRBJ2-7; a weak D match, TRBD1 (7 bases). The germline V and J ends were trimmed by 4 bases and 6 bases, with 20 bases remaining between them. Looked up from germline, CDR1 is SGHNT and CDR2 is YYREEE (reference sequence). This CDR3 is built from 15 residues. The CDR3 is CASSMGGGGAGEQYF. CDR3 nucleotide sequence: TGTGCCAGCAGCATGGGAGGAGGGGGCGCGGGCGAGCAGTACTTC.

With regard to this clonotype: At one boundary the junction diverges from the germline segment, which might be a read error. The chain is built from TRBV4-1 and TRBJ1-1, with D hard to call. The CDR3 contains 14 residues. Germline CDR1 reads MGHRA; CDR2 reads YSYEKL. The CDR3 is CASSHTARNAEAFF. The CDR3 DNA reads as TGCGCCAGCAGCCACACAGCTCGGAACGCTGAAGCTTTCTTT.

This clonotype occurred many times. The DNA of the CDR3 is TGTGCCAGCAGAATGGACACGAGCAATCAGCCCCAGCATTTT. Encoded protein: CASRMDTSNQPQHF. The chain recombines TRBV6-1 with TRBJ1-5, with TRBD1 as a possible D gene (5 bases). CDR3 length equals 14 residues. Germline V gene data show CDR1 as MNHNS and CDR2 as SASEGT. The V and J ends lost 6 bases and 1 base respectively, with 10 bases between them.

There are a few counts of this clonotype. This may be a read error, as it is one base from a much larger clone. The chain joins TRBV2 to TRBJ2-2; a possible D gene is TRBD2 (5 bases). Germline V lookup: CDR1 SNHLY, CDR2 FYNNEI. The CDR3 has 14 residues. The CDR3 spells CASSKASNTGELLF. The CDR3 nucleotides read TGTGCCAGCAGCAAAGCTTCGAACACCGGGGAGCTGCTTTTT. The complete variable domain, with remaining parts taken from reference TRBV2 and TRBJ2-2, reads EPEVTQTPSHQVTQMGQEVILRCVPISNHLYFYWYRQILGQKVEFLVSFYNNEISEKSEIFDDQFSVERPDGSNFTLKIRSTKLEDSAMYFCASSKASNTGELLFGEGSRLTVL.

In its sample, this clonotype was seen many times. The chain employs TRBV30 and TRBJ2-7, with 8 bases matching TRBD1. The germline V gene has CDR1 GTSNPN and CDR2 SVGIG (reference sequence). The CDR3 spans 14 residues. With V trimmed by 4 bases and J by 1 base, 6 bases remained unmatched. In DNA form, the CDR3 reads TGTGCCTGGACCCGGGACAGGATTTCCTACGAGCAGTACTTC. This translates into CAWTRDRISYEQYF.

This clonotype was seen at least ten times. V is TRBV30 and J is TRBJ1-6, with a weak D call TRBD1 (6 bases). Germline lookup yields CDR1 GTSNPN and CDR2 SVGIG (reference sequence). This CDR3 is built from 15 residues. V lost 4 bases to trimming and J lost 8 bases, with 18 bases between them. CDR3 nucleotides: TGTGCCTGGACCGCCTCCTGGGGGGCTGATTCACCCCTCCACTTT. It is translated as CAWTASWGADSPLHF.